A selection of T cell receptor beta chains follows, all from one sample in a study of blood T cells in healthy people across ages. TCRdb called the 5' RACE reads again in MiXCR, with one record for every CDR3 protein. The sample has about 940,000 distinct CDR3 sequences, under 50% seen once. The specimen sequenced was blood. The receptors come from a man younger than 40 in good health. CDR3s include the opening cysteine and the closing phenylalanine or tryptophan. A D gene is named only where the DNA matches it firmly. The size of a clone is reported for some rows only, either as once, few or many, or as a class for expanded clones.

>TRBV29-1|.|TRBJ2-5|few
TGCAGCGTTGATGTTCCAGGGCTCCAAGAGACCCAGTACTTC
CSVDVPGLQETQYF
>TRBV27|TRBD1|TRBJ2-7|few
TGTGCCAGCAGTCCCTCGACAGGGATAAACTACGAGCAGTACTTC
CASSPSTGINYEQYF
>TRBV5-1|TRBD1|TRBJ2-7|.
TGCGCCGGCAGCTTTCCGGGACAGTACTACGAGCAGTACTTC
CAGSFPGQYYEQYF
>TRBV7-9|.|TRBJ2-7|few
TGTGCCAGCAGCCTGGACTACAACTCCTACGAGCAGTACTTC
CASSLDYNSYEQYF
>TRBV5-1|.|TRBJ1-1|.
TGCGCCAGCAGTCTCCCCGGGGGGGCCAACACTGAAGCTTTCTTT
CASSLPGGANTEAFF
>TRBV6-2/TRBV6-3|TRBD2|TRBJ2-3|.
TGTGCCAGCAGTTACCGGAGGAGGGTTAGCGGGGGGTCCACAGATACGCAGTATTTT
CASSYRRRVSGGSTDTQYF
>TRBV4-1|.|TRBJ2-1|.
TGCGCCAGCAGCCAAGATTGGCCCACTCTGTCAATGCGGCAGTTCTTC
CASSQDWPTLSMRQFF
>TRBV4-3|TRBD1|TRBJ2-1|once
TGCGCCAGCAGCCAAGGGACTGGGACAGGGTGGAATGAGCAGTTCTTC
CASSQGTGTGWNEQFF
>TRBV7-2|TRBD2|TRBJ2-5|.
TGTGCCAGCAGGGTAGCGGGTAGGATTCAAGAGACCCAGTACTTC
CASRVAGRIQETQYF
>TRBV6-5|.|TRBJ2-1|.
TGTGCCAGCAGTGACAACGCGCCAGGGCTGTTCTTC
CASSDNAPGLFF
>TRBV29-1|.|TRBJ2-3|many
TGCAGCGGTCGGAGGGGATCCAACACAGATACGCAGTATTTT
CSGRRGSNTDTQYF
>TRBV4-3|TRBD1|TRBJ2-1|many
TGCGCCAGCAGCCAAGAAGTCTTCGGACAGGGGATTGGTGATGAGCAGTTCTTC
CASSQEVFGQGIGDEQFF
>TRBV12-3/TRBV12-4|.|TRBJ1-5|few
TGTGCCAGCAGCCGTAACGGGGGGGGCGCGGAGCCCCAGCATTTT
CASSRNGGGAEPQHF
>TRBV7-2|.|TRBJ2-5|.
TGTGCCAGCAGCGCCTACGGACAGCAAGAGACCCAGTACTTC
CASSAYGQQETQYF
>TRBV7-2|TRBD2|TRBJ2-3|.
TGTGCCAGCAGCCTCGGGACTAGCGGCACAGATACGCCGTATTTT
CASSLGTSGTDTPYF
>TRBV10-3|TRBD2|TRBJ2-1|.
TGTGCCATCAGTGAGTCGGGCGGGGGAACCTACAATGAGCAGTTCTTC
CAISESGGGTYNEQFF
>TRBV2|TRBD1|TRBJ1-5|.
TGTGCCAGCAGCTCCCGGGACAGCCTAGGCAATCAGCCCCAGCATTTT
CASSSRDSLGNQPQHF
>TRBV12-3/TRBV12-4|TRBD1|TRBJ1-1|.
TGTGCCAGCAGTTTTGGGACAGGGTCGATGCACACTGAAGCTTTCTTT
CASSFGTGSMHTEAFF
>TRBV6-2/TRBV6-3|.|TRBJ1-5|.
TGTGCCAGCAATCACGCCGGGCCAGGGAATCAGCCCCAGCATTTT
CASNHAGPGNQPQHF
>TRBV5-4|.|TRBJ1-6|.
TGTGCCAGCAGCTTAGGCTACGGGGGTCTGGATTCACCCCTCCACTTT
CASSLGYGGLDSPLHF
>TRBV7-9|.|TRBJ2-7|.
TGTGCCAGCAGCTTCCTTTCCGGGTACGAGCAGTACTTC
CASSFLSGYEQYF
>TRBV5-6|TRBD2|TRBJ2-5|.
TGTGCCAGCAGCTTGGTCTGGACTAGCGGCGAGACCCAGTACTTC
CASSLVWTSGETQYF
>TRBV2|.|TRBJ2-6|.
TGTGCCAGCGGACTGGGACGTACCTCTGGGACCAACGTCCTGACTTTC
CASGLGRTSGTNVLTF
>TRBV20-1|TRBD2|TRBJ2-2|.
TGCAGTGCATTACGGCTAGCGGGGGGGCCCGGGGAGCTGTTTTTT
CSALRLAGGPGELFF
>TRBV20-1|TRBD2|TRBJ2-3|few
TGCAGTGCTACGGGGGGGGGCCGAGGGGAGCAGTATTTT
CSATGGGRGEQYF
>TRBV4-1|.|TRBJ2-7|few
TGCGCCAGCAGCCCCCATGAGGGGCTCTCCTACGAGCAGTACTTC
CASSPHEGLSYEQYF
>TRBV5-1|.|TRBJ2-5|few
TGCGCCAGCAGCGCAGGGAAAGAGACCCAGTACTTC
CASSAGKETQYF
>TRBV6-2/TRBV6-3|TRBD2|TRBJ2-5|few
TGTGCCAGCAGTTACTCGGGGAGGGGTAATGAGCAGTACTTC
CASSYSGRGNEQYF
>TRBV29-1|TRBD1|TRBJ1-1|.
TGCAGCGTGGGGACAGGGTTGACCGAAGCTTTCTTT
CSVGTGLTEAFF
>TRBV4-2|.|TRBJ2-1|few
TGTGCCAGCAGCCAAGGGGGGCCTATCTCCTACAATGAGCAGTTCTTC
CASSQGGPISYNEQFF
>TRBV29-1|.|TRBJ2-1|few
TGCAGCGTCCCCCCCCGAGGGGCGTATGAGCAGTTCTTC
CSVPPRGAYEQFF
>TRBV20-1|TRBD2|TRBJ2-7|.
TGCAGTGCTAGGGATGCTATGAGACTAGCCAAATCCTACGAGCAGTACTTC
CSARDAMRLAKSYEQYF
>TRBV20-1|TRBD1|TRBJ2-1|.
TGCAGTGCTAGAGGGGGACAGGCCGTCTCCTACAATGAGCAGTTCTTC
CSARGGQAVSYNEQFF
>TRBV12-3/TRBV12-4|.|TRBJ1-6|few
TGTGCCAGCAGGCCCGACAGGTTCTTCAATTCACCCCTCCACTTT
CASRPDRFFNSPLHF
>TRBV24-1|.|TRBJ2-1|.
TGTGCCACCAGTGCCCAAACCACGGGCAGTTACAATGAGCAGTTCTTC
CATSAQTTGSYNEQFF
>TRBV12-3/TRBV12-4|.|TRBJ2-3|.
TGTGCCAGCAGTTTTCCAGGGAGCCCAGATACGCAGTATTTT
CASSFPGSPDTQYF
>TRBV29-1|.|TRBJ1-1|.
TGCAGCGTTGCCCAGACAGGGAACACTGAAGCTTTCTTT
CSVAQTGNTEAFF
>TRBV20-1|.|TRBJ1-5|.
TGCAGTGCTAGCCTTACGTCCGTCCAACCCCAGCATTTT
CSASLTSVQPQHF
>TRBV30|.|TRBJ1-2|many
TGTGCCTGGAGAACCGGGACAAATAACTATGGCTACACCTTC
CAWRTGTNNYGYTF
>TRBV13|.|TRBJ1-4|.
TGTGCCAGCAGCTTAGCGGACTCGGGAGGAAAACTGTTTTTT
CASSLADSGGKLFF
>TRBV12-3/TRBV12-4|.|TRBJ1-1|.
TGTGCCAGCAGAAACATTAAGGGGACTGAAGCTTTCTTT
CASRNIKGTEAFF
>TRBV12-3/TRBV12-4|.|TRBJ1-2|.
TGTGCCAGCAGTTTAACCAGAAATGGCTACACCTTC
CASSLTRNGYTF
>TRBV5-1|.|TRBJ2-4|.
TGCGCCAGCAGCTTAGTTTTGAGCTCGTGGCAGTACTTC
CASSLVLSSWQYF
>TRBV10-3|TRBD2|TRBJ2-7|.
TGTGCCATCATGGGGGAGGGAAACGAGCAGTACTTC
CAIMGEGNEQYF
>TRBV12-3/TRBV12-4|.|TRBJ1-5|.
TGTGCCAGCAGTTTAAGTGGCAGAGGGGATCAGCCCCAGCATTTT
CASSLSGRGDQPQHF
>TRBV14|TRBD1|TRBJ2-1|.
TGTGCCAGCAGCCAAGGGTGGGACAGATACAATGAGCAGTTCTTC
CASSQGWDRYNEQFF
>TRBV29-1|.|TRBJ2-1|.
TGCAGCGTTGAACTCAGTGGTCCCGAGCAGTTCTTC
CSVELSGPEQFF
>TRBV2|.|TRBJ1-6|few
TGTGCCAGCATGTATAGGGAAGATAGGCCGGATTCACCCCTCCACTTT
CASMYREDRPDSPLHF
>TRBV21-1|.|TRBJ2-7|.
TGTGCCAGCACCGTCCCCTCCGGGACAGGGGACCATTACGAGCAGTACTTC
CASTVPSGTGDHYEQYF